Sequencing of this T cell receptor beta chain was carried out in a study of post-analysis software for immune sequencing data. Germline lookup yields CDR1 SGHRS and CDR2 YFSETQ. The CDR3 has 13 amino acids. Deletions cut 2 bases from V and 7 bases from J, with 10 bases between. Study-wide findings and caveats: TRBV5-6, TRBV5-1 and TRBV20-1 belonged to a set of a handful of TRBV segments that were more frequent in patients than controls.

Unique molecular identifiers featured in each of the TCR beta cDNA libraries. MiXCR was run by TCRdb on the PCR reads, yielding one entry per CDR3 protein. The sample has about 820,000 distinct CDR3 sequences; about 50% are singletons. About this clonotype: What it binds is unknown.

Sequenced input: blood. This clonotype was sampled from a girl under 18 with multiple sclerosis. The chain links TRBV5-1 to TRBJ2-1, with D possibly TRBD1 on 6 matching bases. CDR3 sequence (DNA): TGCGCCAGCAGCTTCCTTACAGGGAATGAGCAGTTCTTC. Amino acid sequence: CASSFLTGNEQFF.